The present T cell receptor (beta chain) was sequenced within a study of T cells in localized non-small cell lung cancer. Whole-study findings and limits: Uninvolved neighboring lung showed the greatest T cell clonality, exceeding tumor. A median of around 57 clones ranked among the top 100 in tumor appeared in adjacent lung.

Measured with immunoSEQ multiplex PCR; TCRdb has only the in-frame clones, and not every one. The data contain 2,600 or so clones, under 50% of them seen just once; the ten biggest clones take up approximately 8%. Trimming shortened V by 4 bases and J by 1 base, and 10 bases separated the two germline ends. Per the germline V gene, CDR1 is MNHGY and CDR2 is SAAAGT. This CDR3 has 14 residues. In its sample, this clone was seen a few times. What it binds is unknown. This chain links TRBV6-8 with TRBJ1-1, with D perhaps matching TRBD1 (5 bases). This TCR came from a man aged 35-75 years with stage II lung adenocarcinoma. The sample was normal lung tissue next to the tumor, taken before any cancer treatment. CDR3 residues: CASSWGRKNTEAFF. Written as DNA, the CDR3 is TGTGCCAGCAGTTGGGGACGGAAGAACACTGAAGCTTTCTTT.